Each of the 5 T cell receptor beta chains below was sequenced from the same sample in a study of T cell responses to AZD1222 COVID-19 vaccine. Libraries were prepared by immunoSEQ multiplex PCR; TCRdb keeps only in-frame clonotypes and omits some of them. In the table there are 95,000 to 150,000 clones, around 87% of which are singletons. This material consisted of peripheral blood, taken 28 days after the second AZD1222 dose. The receptors here all came from an adult who received the AZD1222 COVID-19 vaccine.

The V call is TRBV19, the J call TRBJ2-7; 11 positions agree with TRBD2. CDR3 length: 15 residues. Germline V gives CDR1 LNHDA, CDR2 SQIVND (reference sequence). V lost 3 bases, J lost 4 bases, and 5 bases stayed unmatched. The CDR3 region is CASSITSGGAYEQYF. CDR3 nucleotides: TGTGCCAGTAGTATTACTAGCGGGGGCGCATACGAGCAGTACTTC.

This clone was picked up one time. The chain couples TRBV9 to TRBJ1-1; D perhaps matches TRBD1 (5 bases). In germline, CDR1 is SGDLS, CDR2 YYNGEE. The ends were cut back, 2 bases at V and 1 base at J, with 6 bases in the middle. The CDR3 covers 13 residues. The DNA of the CDR3 is TGTGCCAGCAGCGTTACAGGGAACACTGAAGCTTTCTTT. Translation: CASSVTGNTEAFF.

The gene calls are TRBV19 and TRBJ1-1; D possibly corresponds to TRBD1 (5 bases). CDR3 length: 13 amino acids. Per the germline V gene, CDR1 is LNHDA and CDR2 is SQIVND (reference sequence). The V end was cut by 3 bases, the J end by 4 bases, with 9 bases between. The chain's CDR3 is CASSIGTGTEAFF. The DNA for the CDR3 is TGTGCCAGTAGTATCGGGACGGGCACTGAAGCTTTCTTT.

This chain links TRBV29-1 with TRBJ1-5; no clear D. CDR1 is SQVTM and CDR2 is ANQGSEA in the germline V gene. The CDR3 runs 12 residues. Trimming took 5 bases from V and 5 from J, leaving 10 bases between them. The CDR3 protein is CSVSDADQPQHF. CDR3 in DNA: TGCAGCGTTTCTGACGCCGATCAGCCCCAGCATTTT.

This clone turned up a few times. V gene TRBV12-3 or TRBV12-4 combines with J gene TRBJ1-1; a weak D match, TRBD1 (6 bases). Trimming took 5 bases from V and 4 from J, leaving 11 bases between them. CDR3 size: 13 residues. CDR3 amino acids: CASSKTGPTEAFF. In DNA form, the CDR3 reads TGTGCCAGCAGTAAAACAGGGCCCACTGAAGCTTTCTTT.